Sequencing of this TCR beta chain was carried out in a study of cytomegalovirus exposure and HLA in healthy donors. The PCR contained 60 Vbeta and 13 Jbeta primers. Libraries were prepared by immunoSEQ multiplex PCR; TCRdb keeps only in-frame clonotypes and omits some of them. The data hold under 200,000 clones, with 75% observed a single time. On this clone: Its antigen is undetermined. This sample also contains other DNA sequences that code for the same CDR3.

Study results and limitations: Most sequenced TCRs were rare (though some public TCRs occurred in many donors).

The specimen was PBMCs. The TCR was taken from a woman between 40 and 55 years old in good health and CMV-seropositive.

CDR3 DNA: TGTGCCAGCAGCTTGGGGGGGGGCGGTGAAGCTTTCTTT. Protein sequence: CASSLGGGGEAFF. The genes are TRBV7-9 and TRBJ1-1; TRBD1 might be the D (6 bases). This CDR3 has 13 residues. Germline-derived CDR1 and CDR2 are SEHNR and FQNEAQ (reference sequence). Trimming pared 3 bases from V and 7 bases from J, leaving 12 bases between. The variable domain in full, completed from reference TRBV7-9 and TRBJ1-1, reads DTGVSQNPRHKITKRGQNVTFRCDPISEHNRLYWYRQTLGQGPEFLTYFQNEAQLEKSRLLSDRFSAERPKGSFSTLEIQRTEQGDSAMYLCASSLGGGGEAFFGQGTRLTVV.